The 31 T cell receptor beta chains below were found in one sample sequenced in a study of response to subunit inactivated influenza vaccine. One entry per CDR3 protein, called by TCRdb with MiXCR from the RT-PCR reads. Of about 500,000 distinct CDR3 sequences in the sample, approximately 7.2% were seen once. The sample here was PBMCs from blood, taken less than 25 months after vaccination. The source of these receptors is a man in his fifties or sixties who received an inactivated influenza vaccine.

This clonotype was seen a handful of times. The chain combines TRBV20-1 with TRBJ2-2; 14 bases fit TRBD2. The trim removed 5 bases at V and 3 bases at J, leaving 8 bases unmatched. Germline loops: CDR1 DFQATT, CDR2 SNEGSKA (reference sequence). The CDR3 covers 17 residues. In DNA form, the CDR3 reads TGCAGTGCTCAGGGGACTAGCGGGAGACGTGACACCGGGGAGCTGTTTTTT. It specifies CSAQGTSGRRDTGELFF.

The gene calls are TRBV7-2 and TRBJ1-1, with TRBD1 matching over 8 bases. CDR1 and CDR2 from the germline V gene are SGHTA and FQGNSA. V lost 5 bases to trimming and J lost 5 bases; unmatched junction nucleotides: 4. CDR3 size: 13 residues. For the CDR3, the DNA is TGTGCCAGCAGCCAGGGGGCGTGGACTGAAGCTTTCTTT. Translation gives CASSQGAWTEAFF.

Concerning this clonotype itself: A much larger clone differs from this one at a single base, so this may be a read error. The chain joins TRBV7-9 to TRBJ2-3; D tentatively reads TRBD1 or TRBD2 (5 bases each). Trimming removed 5 bases at V and 2 bases at J, with 14 bases between. The CDR3 spans 15 residues. Germline lookup yields CDR1 SEHNR and CDR2 FQNEAQ (reference sequence). CDR3 DNA: TGTGCCAGCAGCGCAGGGAGCGGAACCACAGATACGCAGTATTTT. Amino acids: CASSAGSGTTDTQYF. The full variable domain, rest sourced from reference TRBV7-9 and TRBJ2-3, is DTGVSQNPRHKITKRGQNVTFRCDPISEHNRLYWYRQTLGQGPEFLTYFQNEAQLEKSRLLSDRFSAERPKGSFSTLEIQRTEQGDSAMYLCASSAGSGTTDTQYFGPGTRLTVL.

This clonotype was picked up a small number of times. The CDR3 sequence is CAWSVQGATQYF. The DNA of the CDR3 is TGTGCCTGGAGTGTACAGGGTGCGACCCAGTACTTC. The rearrangement links TRBV30 to TRBJ2-5; a possible D gene is TRBD1 (6 bases). The CDR3 has 12 amino acids. V gave up 0 bases and J gave up 7 bases, with 9 bases separating them. From germline, CDR1 is GTSNPN and CDR2 SVGIG (reference sequence).

The table lists this clonotype with many counts. This chain links TRBV5-1 with TRBJ2-1; D may be TRBD2 (7 bases). V was cut by 1 base and J by 10 bases, with 18 bases left in between. The length of the CDR3 is 15 residues. Germline V gene sequence: CDR1 SGHRS, CDR2 YFSETQ. The CDR3 DNA sequence: TGCGCCAGCAGCTTGAACGGGGGGCGGCCTTGGGAGCAGTTCTTC. Translating it yields CASSLNGGRPWEQFF.

Only a few counts were recorded for this clonotype. The rearrangement uses TRBV5-1 and TRBJ2-3; D uncertain. CDR1 and CDR2 (germline): SGHRS, YFSETQ. V was clipped by 4 bases and J by 7 bases, with 7 bases between them. This CDR3 region has 11 residues. The DNA for the CDR3 is TGCGCCAGCAGCGCACAGAATACGCAGTATTTT. Translation gives CASSAQNTQYF.

V usage is TRBV20-1 and J usage is TRBJ2-5; no clear D gene. The CDR3 covers 12 residues. The ends were cut back, 2 bases at V and 5 bases at J, with 9 bases in the middle. Germline V gives CDR1 DFQATT, CDR2 SNEGSKA (reference sequence). The CDR3 bases are TGCAGTGCTAGACCTATCGCCGAGACCCAGTACTTC. Translating gives CSARPIAETQYF.

The sample holds a few counts of this clonotype. V usage is TRBV4-2 and J usage is TRBJ1-4, with 9 bases aligning to TRBD1. The CDR3 is 15 residues long. Germline V gene lookup returns CDR1 LGHNA and CDR2 YNFKEQ. V was pared by 4 bases and J by 6 bases, with 6 bases of the junction left unmatched. The CDR3 DNA reads as TGTGCCAGCAGCCCAGGACAGGGGTCGGATGAAAAACTGTTTTTT. Residues: CASSPGQGSDEKLFF.

This chain connects TRBV3-1 to TRBJ2-7; unclear D gene. Germline V CDR1 and CDR2: LGHDT, YNNKEL (reference sequence). The CDR3 is 13 residues long. V was clipped by 1 base and J by 7 bases, with 11 bases between them. The CDR3 here is CASSQGLVGEQYF. CDR3 DNA sequence: TGTGCCAGCAGCCAAGGACTTGTGGGGGAGCAGTACTTC.

The chain links TRBV5-1 to TRBJ2-1; 7 bases fit TRBD1. Germline values: CDR1 SGHRS, CDR2 YFSETQ. CDR3 length equals 14 residues. V lost 3 bases and J lost 3; bases outside the gene matches: 3. The CDR3 loop is CASSSTGYYNEQFF. The CDR3 coding sequence is TGCGCCAGCAGCTCGACAGGGTACTACAATGAGCAGTTCTTC.

This clonotype was observed at least ten times. The CDR3 sequence: CASSNQDMNTEAFF. The CDR3 DNA is TGCGCCAGCAGCAATCAGGACATGAACACTGAAGCTTTCTTT. The chain couples TRBV5-1 to TRBJ1-1, with D perhaps matching TRBD1 (5 bases). The length of the CDR3 is 14 residues. V dropped 4 bases and J dropped 0 bases, with 10 bases sitting between them. Germline assignment: CDR1 SGHRS and CDR2 YFSETQ.

In its sample, this clonotype was seen a few times. The chain uses TRBV12-3 or TRBV12-4 and TRBJ2-1; perhaps D is TRBD1 or TRBD2 (5 bases each). The CDR3 has 14 residues. V was clipped by 1 base and J by 7 bases, with 11 bases between them. This CDR3 reads CASSLDRDPNEQFF. For the CDR3, the DNA is TGTGCCAGCAGTTTAGACCGGGACCCTAATGAGCAGTTCTTC.

This chain connects TRBV6-5 to TRBJ1-2; D might be TRBD1 (6 bases). The CDR3 extends over 17 amino acids. The V end was cut by 0 bases, the J end by 0 bases, with 14 bases between. Per germline, CDR1 MNHEY and CDR2 SVGAGI. The CDR3 region has the DNA TGTGCCAGCAGTTACTCCGGCCCACAGGGCCCTAACTATGGCTACACCTTC. Its translation: CASSYSGPQGPNYGYTF.

This chain links TRBV11-3 with TRBJ2-3; perhaps D is TRBD1 or TRBD2 (5 bases each). CDR1 is SGHNT, CDR2 YENEEA, per germline. This CDR3 region has 12 residues. V was cut by 5 bases and J by 5 bases, with 8 bases left in between. CDR3 coding DNA: TGTGCCAGCAGCGCGAGGGGAGATACGCAGTATTTT. This encodes CASSARGDTQYF.

V and J are TRBV2 and TRBJ1-6; D unresolved. The ends were cut back, 0 bases at V and 1 base at J, with 10 bases in the middle. The V gene's germline CDR1 is SNHLY and CDR2 FYNNEI. The CDR3 consists of 17 residues. This CDR3 is CASSEALGSSYNSPLHF. In DNA, the CDR3 is TGTGCCAGCAGTGAAGCGCTTGGGAGTTCCTATAATTCACCCCTCCACTTT.

V usage is TRBV27 and J usage is TRBJ2-1; D possibly corresponds to TRBD1 (5 bases). The V gene lost 6 bases and the J gene lost 3 bases, with 9 bases spanning the gap. The germline V gene encodes CDR1 MNHEY and CDR2 SMNVEV (reference sequence). This CDR3 is 13 amino acids long. CDR3 in amino acids: CASSPTVYNEQFF. CDR3 in DNA: TGTGCCAGCAGCCCGACAGTCTACAATGAGCAGTTCTTC.

This clonotype was observed a few times. This chain connects TRBV5-1 to TRBJ2-2, with 11 bases aligning to TRBD2. Germline lookup yields CDR1 SGHRS and CDR2 YFSETQ. The V gene end was trimmed by 3 bases and the J gene end by 4 bases; junction bases not matched to a gene: 5. This CDR3 has 16 residues. The DNA for the CDR3 is TGCGCCAGCAGCTCGACTAGCGGGGCGGGCACCGGGGAGCTGTTTTTT. This translates into CASSSTSGAGTGELFF.

This clonotype was seen only a few times. At one end, the junction sequence differs from germline, possibly due to a read error. The chain uses TRBV7-9 and TRBJ2-7, with 9 bases that match TRBD2. This CDR3 contains 15 residues. The V gene's germline CDR1 is SEHNR and CDR2 FQNEAQ (reference sequence). CDR3 nucleotide sequence: TGTGCCAGCAGCTCTACTAGCGGGCGACCGTACGGGCAGTACTTC. The encoded protein is CASSSTSGRPYGQYF.

The table lists this clonotype with a few counts. The V call is TRBV4-3, the J call TRBJ2-3; 7 nucleotides line up with TRBD1. V trimming: 0 bases; J trimming: 6 bases; junction bases outside the gene matches: 3. CDR3 length: 14 amino acids. Germline lookup yields CDR1 LGHNA and CDR2 YSLEER. CDR3 loop: CASSQDEQGDTQYF. The CDR3 DNA reads TGCGCCAGCAGCCAAGATGAACAGGGGGATACGCAGTATTTT.

V gene TRBV30 combines with J gene TRBJ1-3, with TRBD1 matching 8 bases. CDR3 length: 13 residues. Germline V gene data show CDR1 as GTSNPN and CDR2 as SVGIG (reference sequence). Trimming cost V 4 bases and J 4 bases; bases outside gene matches: 3. CDR3 in DNA: TGTGCCTGGAATCAGGGGGCCGGAAACACCATATATTTT. Its protein is CAWNQGAGNTIYF.

The J gene is TRBJ2-1, the V gene TRBV12-3 or TRBV12-4; 7 nucleotides agree with TRBD1. Trimming took 3 bases from V and 11 from J; bases not matched to a gene: 7. This CDR3 contains 13 residues. The CDR3: CASSFGTELKQFF. The DNA of the CDR3 is TGTGCCAGCAGTTTCGGGACAGAACTTAAGCAGTTCTTC.

This clonotype has more than one count but fewer than ten. This chain joins TRBV6-1 and TRBJ2-5, with 7 nucleotides matching TRBD1. The length of the CDR3 is 14 residues. V shed 5 bases and J 5 bases; nucleotides not matched to a gene: 8. Germline-derived CDR1 and CDR2 are MNHNS and SASEGT. The CDR3 DNA is TGTGCCAGCAGTCGGGACAGCCCTTTTGAGACCCAGTACTTC. The encoded protein is CASSRDSPFETQYF.

This clonotype occurred a few times. This chain connects TRBV19 to TRBJ2-3; TRBD2 might be the D (6 bases). Trimming stripped 4 bases from V and 5 bases from J, with 10 bases between. The CDR3 runs to 13 residues. Germline V gene data show CDR1 as LNHDA and CDR2 as SQIVND (reference sequence). CDR3 DNA: TGTGCCAGTAGTAACCTGCGGGGAGATACGCAGTATTTT. This encodes CASSNLRGDTQYF.

A few counts support this clonotype. This rearrangement joins TRBV20-1 to TRBJ2-1, with TRBD1 identical over 9 bases. The CDR3 has 15 amino acids. CDR1 is DFQATT and CDR2 is SNEGSKA in the germline V gene (reference sequence). V gave up 5 bases and J gave up 7 bases; unmatched junction bases: 12. The CDR3, as DNA: TGCAGTGCTGTCCCCGGGGGGACAGGGTTAAATGAGCAGTTCTTC. This translates into CSAVPGGTGLNEQFF.

The chain is built from TRBV4-2 and TRBJ1-1, with D perhaps TRBD1 (6 bases). With 1 base removed from V and 3 bases from J, the gap between germline ends came to 15 bases. In germline, CDR1 is LGHNA, CDR2 YNFKEQ. The CDR3 covers 16 residues. The CDR3 DNA sequence: TGTGCCAGCAGCCAAGTAAGCCCCAAGGGGGACACTGAAGCTTTCTTT. As protein: CASSQVSPKGDTEAFF.

This clonotype was detected only a few times. V and J are TRBV19 and TRBJ2-2; 7 bases align to TRBD2. The CDR3 contains 14 residues. Trimming at V came to 7 bases and at J to 5 bases, leaving 7 bases not matched to a gene. From germline, CDR1 is LNHDA and CDR2 SQIVND (reference sequence). CDR3 nucleotides: TGTGCCAGTACCGCCAGCGGGGCGACCGGGGAGCTGTTTTTT. This encodes CASTASGATGELFF.

This clonotype was detected many times. CDR3 in DNA: TGCGCCAGCAGCTTGGACAGGGAACATACGCAGTATTTT. Translating it yields CASSLDREHTQYF. V usage is TRBV5-1 and J usage is TRBJ2-3, with D tentatively TRBD1 (6 bases). The germline V and J ends were trimmed by 0 bases and 7 bases, with 9 bases remaining between them. This CDR3 comprises 13 residues. Germline loops: CDR1 SGHRS, CDR2 YFSETQ.

V usage is TRBV25-1 and J usage is TRBJ2-6; TRBD1 might be the D (6 bases). The CDR3 runs to 16 residues. Germline V lookup: CDR1 MGHDK, CDR2 SYGVNS. With 1 base removed from V and 1 base from J, the gap between germline ends came to 8 bases. In DNA form, the CDR3 reads TGTGCCAGCAGTGAATTAGGGGGATCTGGGGCCAACGTCCTGACTTTC. Translation gives CASSELGGSGANVLTF.

V gene TRBV18 combines with J gene TRBJ2-1; no firm D call. The CDR3 has 14 residues. Trimming took 0 bases from V and 8 from J, leaving 11 bases between them. Germline CDR1 KGHSH, CDR2 LQKENI. The CDR3 DNA sequence: TGTGCCAGCTCACCACCCATGGAGTTGTATGAGCAGTTCTTC. Translation: CASSPPMELYEQFF. Using reference TRBV18 and TRBJ2-1 for the parts outside the CDR3, the full variable domain is NAGVMQNPRHLVRRRGQEARLRCSPMKGHSHVYWYRQLPEEGLKFMVYLQKENIIDESGMPKERFSAEFPKEGPSILRIQQVVRGDSAAYFCASSPPMELYEQFFGPGTRLTVL.

The rearrangement uses TRBV4-3 and TRBJ1-6; 7 nucleotides match TRBD1. The trim removed 1 base at V and 7 bases at J, leaving 4 bases unmatched. Germline V CDR1 and CDR2: LGHNA, YSLEER. This CDR3 has 15 amino acids. The CDR3 region is CASSQVSTGNSPLHF. The CDR3 nucleotides read TGCGCCAGCAGCCAAGTTTCGACAGGGAATTCACCCCTCCACTTT.

The rearrangement uses TRBV2 and TRBJ2-7, with D possibly TRBD1 on 6 matching bases. This CDR3 comprises 14 residues. Trimming removed 6 bases from V and 2 bases from J, with 14 bases in between. Germline CDR1 and CDR2: SNHLY and FYNNEI. The CDR3 sequence: CASRDKTGTYEQYF. The CDR3 nucleotides are TGTGCCAGCAGAGATAAAACAGGGACCTACGAGCAGTACTTC. The variable domain in full, with the rest retrieved from reference TRBV2 and TRBJ2-7, is EPEVTQTPSHQVTQMGQEVILRCVPISNHLYFYWYRQILGQKVEFLVSFYNNEISEKSEIFDDQFSVERPDGSNFTLKIRSTKLEDSAMYFCASRDKTGTYEQYFGPGTRLTVT.